This TCR beta chain comes out of a study of OX40 agonist ivuxolimab in advanced cancers. Turning to the study itself: As their treatment, patients were administered ivuxolimab, an agonistic anti-OX40 (CD134) antibody.

V was clipped by 0 bases and J by 10 bases, with 13 bases between them. Germline CDR1 reads LGHNA; CDR2 reads YSLEER. The CDR3 loop spans 14 amino acids. The data were produced by immunoSEQ multiplex PCR, yet TCRdb's version contains in-frame clones alone and is incomplete. The sample yields more than 80,000 clones, 90% to 95% seen once. The chain uses TRBV4-3 and TRBJ2-4; maybe TRBD2 (6 bases). Sequencing was performed on CD4+ or CD8+ T cells sorted from blood, taken in a trial of the OX40 agonist ivuxolimab. The sequence came from an adult with an advanced solid tumor such as melanoma, head and neck, liver or kidney cancer. The CDR3 reads CASSQDRGGWIQYF. CDR3 DNA sequence: TGCGCCAGCAGCCAAGATCGGGGAGGTTGGATTCAGTACTTC.